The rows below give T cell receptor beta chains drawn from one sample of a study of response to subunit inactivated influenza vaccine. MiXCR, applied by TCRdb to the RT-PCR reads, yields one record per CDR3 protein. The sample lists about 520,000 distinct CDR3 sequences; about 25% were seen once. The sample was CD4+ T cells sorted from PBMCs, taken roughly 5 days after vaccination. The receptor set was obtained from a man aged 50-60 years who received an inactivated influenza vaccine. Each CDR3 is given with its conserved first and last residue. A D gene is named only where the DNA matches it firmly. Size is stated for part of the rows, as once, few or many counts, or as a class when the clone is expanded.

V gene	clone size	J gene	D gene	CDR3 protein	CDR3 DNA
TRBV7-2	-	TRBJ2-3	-	CASSLRALQDTQYF	TGTGCCAGCAGCTTACGTGCGCTCCAAGATACGCAGTATTTT
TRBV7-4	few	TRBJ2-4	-	CASSLEGVAKNIQYF	TGTGCCAGCAGCTTGGAAGGGGTAGCCAAAAACATTCAGTACTTC
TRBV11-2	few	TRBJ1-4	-	CASSYRRAEEKLFF	TGTGCCAGCAGCTACCGGAGGGCGGAAGAAAAACTGTTTTTT
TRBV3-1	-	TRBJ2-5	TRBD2	CASSQDPGLAETQYF	TGTGCCAGCAGCCAAGATCCCGGACTAGCTGAGACCCAGTACTTC
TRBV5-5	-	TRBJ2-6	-	CASSFGEHSGANVLTF	TGTGCCAGCAGCTTCGGCGAACACTCTGGGGCCAACGTCCTGACTTTC
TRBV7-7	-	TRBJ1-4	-	CASSPGPGTNEKLFF	TGTGCTAGCAGCCCCGGACCTGGGACTAATGAAAAACTGTTTTTT
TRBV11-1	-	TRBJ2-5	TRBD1	CASSLGVIDRGIKETQYF	TGTGCCAGCAGCTTGGGCGTAATCGACAGGGGAATTAAAGAGACCCAGTACTTC
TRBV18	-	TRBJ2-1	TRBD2	CASSPLLSTSGSGEQFF	TGTGCCAGCTCACCACTCCTATCGACTAGCGGGAGTGGTGAGCAGTTCTTC
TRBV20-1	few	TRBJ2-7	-	CSAYGQTYEQYF	TGCAGTGCTTACGGACAGACCTACGAGCAGTACTTC
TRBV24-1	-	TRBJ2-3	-	CATSVMGEADTQYF	TGTGCCACCAGTGTGATGGGGGAGGCAGATACGCAGTATTTT
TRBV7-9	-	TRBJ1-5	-	CASSLAGDGQPQHF	TGTGCCAGCAGCTTAGCAGGGGACGGTCAGCCCCAGCATTTT
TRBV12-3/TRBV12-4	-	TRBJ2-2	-	CASTRGEAGELFF	TGTGCCAGCACTAGGGGGGAAGCCGGGGAGCTGTTTTTT
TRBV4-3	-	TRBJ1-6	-	CASSQSEGSPLHF	TGCGCCAGCAGCCAATCGGAGGGTTCACCCCTCCACTTT
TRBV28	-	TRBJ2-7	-	CASSLRVEQYF	TGTGCCAGCAGTTTAAGGGTCGAGCAGTACTTC
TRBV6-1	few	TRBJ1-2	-	CASSEVGVVKYGYTF	TGTGCCAGCAGTGAAGTGGGGGTTGTGAAGTATGGCTACACCTTC
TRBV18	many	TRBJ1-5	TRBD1	CASSRTGGFQPQHF	TGTGCCAGCTCACGGACAGGGGGATTCCAGCCCCAGCATTTT
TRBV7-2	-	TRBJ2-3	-	CASSRALDTQYF	TGTGCCAGCAGCCGAGCTTTGGATACGCAGTATTTT
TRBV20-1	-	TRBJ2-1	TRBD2	CSASQPQEAGEVGEQFF	TGCAGTGCTAGCCAGCCCCAAGAAGCGGGGGAGGTGGGTGAGCAGTTCTTC
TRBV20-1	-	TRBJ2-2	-	CSAPEVNTGELFF	TGCAGTGCCCCTGAGGTGAACACCGGGGAGCTGTTTTTT
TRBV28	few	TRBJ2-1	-	CASSSRRSPSYNEQFF	TGTGCCAGCAGTTCCCGTCGGTCCCCCTCCTACAATGAGCAGTTCTTC
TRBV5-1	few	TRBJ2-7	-	CASSLADPGYEQYF	TGCGCCAGCAGCTTGGCAGACCCGGGCTACGAGCAGTACTTC
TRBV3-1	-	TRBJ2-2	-	CASSSRVGITGELFF	TGTGCCAGCAGCTCTCGTGTGGGGATCACCGGGGAGCTGTTTTTT
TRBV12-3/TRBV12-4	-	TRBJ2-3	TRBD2	CASAAGGNTDTQYF	TGTGCCAGCGCAGCGGGGGGAAACACAGATACGCAGTATTTT
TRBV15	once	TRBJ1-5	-	CATSRGQINQPQHF	TGTGCCACCAGCAGAGGACAGATCAATCAGCCCCAGCATTTT
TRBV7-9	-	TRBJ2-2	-	CASSLVDRTGELFF	TGTGCCAGCAGCTTAGTAGATCGAACCGGGGAGCTGTTTTTT
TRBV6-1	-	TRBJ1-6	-	CASSDPRVSPLHF	TGTGCCAGCAGTGACCCCAGGGTCTCACCCCTCCACTTT
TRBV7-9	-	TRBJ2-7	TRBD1	CASSPGQGGTYEQYF	TGTGCCAGCAGCCCCGGACAGGGGGGGACCTACGAGCAGTACTTC
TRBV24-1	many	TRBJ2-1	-	CATSEAYGERGTPWNEQFF	TGTGCCACCAGTGAGGCTTATGGGGAGCGCGGGACCCCCTGGAATGAGCAGTTCTTC
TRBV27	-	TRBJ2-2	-	CASMGGITGELFF	TGTGCCAGCATGGGCGGGATTACCGGGGAGCTGTTTTTT
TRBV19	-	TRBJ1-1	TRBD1	CASSIGIWDRKLTGTEAFF	TGTGCCAGTAGTATAGGAATATGGGACAGGAAATTAACGGGCACTGAAGCTTTCTTT
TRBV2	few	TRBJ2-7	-	CASSEGTHGVMVYEQYF	TGTGCCAGCAGTGAAGGGACGCATGGGGTGATGGTCTACGAGCAGTACTTC
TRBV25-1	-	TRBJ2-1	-	CASSEPDARSYNEQFF	TGTGCCAGCAGTGAACCAGATGCCCGCTCCTACAATGAGCAGTTCTTC
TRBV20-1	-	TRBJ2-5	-	CSARTQNQETQYF	TGCAGTGCGAGGACCCAGAACCAAGAGACCCAGTACTTC
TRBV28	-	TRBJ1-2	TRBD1	CASSRPGTGAFRYTF	TGTGCCAGCTCTCGGCCCGGGACAGGGGCCTTTCGCTACACCTTC
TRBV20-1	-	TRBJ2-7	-	CCARGSSAAGFHEQYF	TGCTGTGCTAGAGGATCTAGCGCGGCCGGTTTTCACGAGCAGTACTTC
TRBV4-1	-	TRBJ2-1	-	CASSQGQAVGEQFF	TGCGCCAGCAGCCAAGGACAGGCTGTAGGGGAGCAGTTCTTC
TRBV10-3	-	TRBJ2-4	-	CAISEFGIAKNIQYF	TGTGCCATCAGTGAATTTGGAATAGCCAAAAACATTCAGTACTTC
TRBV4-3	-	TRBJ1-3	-	CASSQRAGVGNTIYF	TGCGCCAGCAGCCAACGGGCAGGGGTTGGAAACACCATATATTTT
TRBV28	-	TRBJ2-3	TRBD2	CASSKAGLAGGPVKQYF	TGTGCCAGCTCCAAAGCGGGACTAGCGGGAGGGCCGGTAAAGCAGTATTTT
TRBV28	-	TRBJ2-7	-	CASSLSENEQYF	TGTGCCAGCAGTTTAAGCGAGAACGAGCAGTACTTC
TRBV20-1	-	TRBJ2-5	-	CSAMQLRETQYF	TGCAGTGCTATGCAACTCCGGGAGACCCAGTACTTC
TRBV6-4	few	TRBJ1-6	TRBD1	CASSADRGGSPLHF	TGTGCCAGCAGTGCGGACAGGGGAGGTTCACCCCTCCACTTT
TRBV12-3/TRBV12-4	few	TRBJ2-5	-	CASSSRQGGQETQYF	TGTGCCAGCAGTTCCCGGCAGGGGGGACAAGAGACCCAGTACTTC
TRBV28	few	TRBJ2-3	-	CASSLFQYSAPDTQYF	TGTGCCAGCAGTTTATTCCAGTATTCTGCCCCAGATACGCAGTATTTT
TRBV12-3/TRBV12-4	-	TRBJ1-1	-	CASSAHRLNTEAFF	TGTGCCAGCAGTGCCCACAGGCTAAACACTGAAGCTTTCTTT
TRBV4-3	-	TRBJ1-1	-	CASSQDAGADTEAFF	TGCGCCAGCAGCCAAGATGCAGGGGCAGACACTGAAGCTTTCTTT
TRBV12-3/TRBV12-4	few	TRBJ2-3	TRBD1	CASSRPGGIVTQYF	TGTGCCAGCAGCAGACCAGGGGGTATTGTTACGCAGTATTTT
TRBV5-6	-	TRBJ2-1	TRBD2	CASNRPGGNNEQFF	TGTGCCAGCAATAGGCCGGGGGGAAACAATGAGCAGTTCTTC
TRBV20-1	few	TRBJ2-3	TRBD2	CSAGTSGSTADTQYF	TGCAGTGCCGGGACTAGCGGGAGTACAGCAGATACGCAGTATTTT
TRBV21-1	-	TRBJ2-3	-	CASSKRNQWDTQYF	TGTGCCAGCAGCAAAAGAAACCAATGGGATACGCAGTATTTT
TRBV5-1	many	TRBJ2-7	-	CASSLTGSYEQYF	TGTGCCAGCAGTTTAACGGGCTCCTACGAGCAGTACTTC
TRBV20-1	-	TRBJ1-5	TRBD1	CSASRGYDQPQHF	TGCAGTGCATCCAGGGGGTACGATCAGCCCCAGCATTTT
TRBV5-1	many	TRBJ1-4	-	CASSLAGPENNEKLFF	TGCGCCAGCAGCTTGGCCGGGCCCGAGAATAATGAAAAACTGTTTTTT
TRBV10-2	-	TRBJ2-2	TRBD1	CASSTPGQGLGGELFF	TGCGCCAGCAGTACCCCGGGACAGGGGTTGGGCGGGGAGCTGTTTTTT
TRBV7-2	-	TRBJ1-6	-	CASSLEFSSYNSPLHF	TGTGCCAGCAGCTTAGAATTTAGCTCCTATAATTCACCCCTCCACTTT
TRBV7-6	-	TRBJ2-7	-	CASSLAPGDEQYF	TGTGCCAGCAGCTTAGCGCCGGGCGACGAGCAGTACTTC
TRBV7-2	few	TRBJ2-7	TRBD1	CASNPGQGSYEQYF	TGTGCCAGCAACCCGGGACAGGGATCCTACGAGCAGTACTTC
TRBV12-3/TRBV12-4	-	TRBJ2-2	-	CASSFTWANTGELFF	TGTGCCAGCAGTTTTACCTGGGCGAACACCGGGGAGCTGTTTTTT
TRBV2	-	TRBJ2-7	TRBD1	CASRGTGGAGEQYF	TGTGCCAGCAGGGGGACAGGGGGCGCGGGCGAGCAGTACTTC
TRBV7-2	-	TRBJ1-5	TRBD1	CASSPKVGGYQPQHF	TGTGCCAGCAGCCCAAAGGTAGGGGGCTATCAGCCCCAGCATTTT